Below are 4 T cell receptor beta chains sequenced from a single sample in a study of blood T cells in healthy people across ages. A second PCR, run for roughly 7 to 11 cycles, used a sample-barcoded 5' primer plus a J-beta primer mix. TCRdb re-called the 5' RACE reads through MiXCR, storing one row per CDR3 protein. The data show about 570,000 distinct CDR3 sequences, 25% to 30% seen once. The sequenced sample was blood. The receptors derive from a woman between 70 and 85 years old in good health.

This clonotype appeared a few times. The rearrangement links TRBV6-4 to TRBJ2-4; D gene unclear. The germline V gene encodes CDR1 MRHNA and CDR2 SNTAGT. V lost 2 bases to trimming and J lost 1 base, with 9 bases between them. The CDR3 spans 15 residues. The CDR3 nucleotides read TGTGCCAGCAGTGACCCTCGGCGGGCCAAAAACATTCAGTACTTC. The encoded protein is CASSDPRRAKNIQYF.

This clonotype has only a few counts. The DNA for the CDR3 is TGTGCCAGCAGCTTTCCGGGGGTCGGCGGCTACACCTTC. It yields the protein CASSFPGVGGYTF. The J gene is TRBJ1-2, the V gene TRBV7-2; a possible D gene is TRBD1 (5 bases). The CDR3 loop spans 13 amino acids. Per the germline V gene, CDR1 is SGHTA and CDR2 is FQGNSA. Trimming removed 3 bases at V and 8 bases at J, with 13 bases between.

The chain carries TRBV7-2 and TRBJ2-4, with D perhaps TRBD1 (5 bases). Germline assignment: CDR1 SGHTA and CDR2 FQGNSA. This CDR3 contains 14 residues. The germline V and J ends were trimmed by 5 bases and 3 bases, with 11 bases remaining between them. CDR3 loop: CASSPQGGKNIQYF. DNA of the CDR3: TGTGCCAGCAGCCCCCAGGGCGGCAAAAACATTCAGTACTTC.

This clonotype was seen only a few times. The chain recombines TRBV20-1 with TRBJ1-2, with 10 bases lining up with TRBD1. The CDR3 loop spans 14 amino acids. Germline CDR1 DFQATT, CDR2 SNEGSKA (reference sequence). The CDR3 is CSVPRPDRGQGYTF. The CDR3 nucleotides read TGCAGCGTCCCTAGGCCTGACAGGGGGCAGGGCTACACCTTC.